Detailed here is one T cell receptor (beta chain). Its antigen is not identified. The length of the CDR3 is 12 residues. The germline V gene has CDR1 SQVTM and CDR2 ANQGSEA. Trimming took 6 bases from V and 3 from J, leaving 11 bases between them. Both 60 Vbeta primers and 13 Jbeta primers went into the PCR. Produced via immunoSEQ multiplex PCR; TCRdb's table is partial and in-frame only. The sample includes some 100,000 clones, about four fifths seen only once; the top ten take more than 2.5%. The data were taken from a study of cytomegalovirus exposure and HLA in healthy donors. Study-level points and caveats: TRBV6-2, TRBV6-3 and some other V segments were excluded as indistinguishable. Earlier findings revealed that most TCR beta V segments proved productive either about 87% or about 30% of the time. CMV serostatus stood as the only immune exposure information on hand. Presence/absence analyses treated sequencing depth as roughly uniform across donors.

Sequenced material: PBMCs. This sequence was found in a female donor in good health and CMV-seropositive. The J gene is TRBJ1-2, the V gene TRBV29-1; D possibly corresponds to TRBD1 (6 bases). CDR3 coding DNA: TGCAGCGTCCTGACAGGTGACTATGGCTACACCTTC. The encoded protein is CSVLTGDYGYTF.